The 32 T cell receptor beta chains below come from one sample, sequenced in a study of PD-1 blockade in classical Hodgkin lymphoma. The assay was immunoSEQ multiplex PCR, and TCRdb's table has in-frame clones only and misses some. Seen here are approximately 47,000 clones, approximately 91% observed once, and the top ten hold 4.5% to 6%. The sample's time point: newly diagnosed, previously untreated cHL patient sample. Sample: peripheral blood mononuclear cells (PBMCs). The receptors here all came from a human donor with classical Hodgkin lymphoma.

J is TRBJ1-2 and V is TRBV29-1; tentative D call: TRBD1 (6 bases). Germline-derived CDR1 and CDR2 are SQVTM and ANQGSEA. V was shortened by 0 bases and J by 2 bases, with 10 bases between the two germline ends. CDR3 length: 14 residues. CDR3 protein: CSVEDPTGNYGYTF. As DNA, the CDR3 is TGCAGCGTTGAAGATCCCACAGGGAACTATGGCTACACCTTC.

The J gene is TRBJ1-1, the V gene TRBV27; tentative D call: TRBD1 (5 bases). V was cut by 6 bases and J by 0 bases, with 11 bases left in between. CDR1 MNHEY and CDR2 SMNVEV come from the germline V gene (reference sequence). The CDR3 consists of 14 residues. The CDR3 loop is CASRTDNMNTEAFF. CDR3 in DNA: TGTGCCAGCAGGACGGACAACATGAACACTGAAGCTTTCTTT.

The CDR3 sequence is CASREPPGGSQPQHF. Written as DNA, the CDR3 is TGTGCCAGCAGGGAACCACCCGGGGGTAGCCAGCCCCAGCATTTT. The chain is built from TRBV6-1 and TRBJ1-5; D perhaps matches TRBD1 (5 bases). This CDR3 spans 15 amino acids. With 6 bases removed from V and 7 bases from J, the gap between germline ends came to 19 bases. Per germline, CDR1 MNHNS and CDR2 SASEGT.

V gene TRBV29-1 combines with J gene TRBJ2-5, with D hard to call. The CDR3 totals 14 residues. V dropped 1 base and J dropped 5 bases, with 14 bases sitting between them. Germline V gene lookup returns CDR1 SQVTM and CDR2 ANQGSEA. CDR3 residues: CSVEGTATLETQYF. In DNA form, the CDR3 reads TGCAGCGTTGAAGGTACGGCTACCTTGGAGACCCAGTACTTC.

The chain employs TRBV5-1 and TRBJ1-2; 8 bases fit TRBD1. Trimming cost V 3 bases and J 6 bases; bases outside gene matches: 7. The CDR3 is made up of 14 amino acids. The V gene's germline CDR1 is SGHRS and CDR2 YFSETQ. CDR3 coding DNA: TGCGCCAGCAGCTCCGGACAGGGAACGGATGGCTACACCTTC. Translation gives CASSSGQGTDGYTF.

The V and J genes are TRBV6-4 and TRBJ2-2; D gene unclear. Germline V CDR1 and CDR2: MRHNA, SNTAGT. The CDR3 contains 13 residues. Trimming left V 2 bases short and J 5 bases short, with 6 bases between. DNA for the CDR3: TGTGCCAGCAGTGACAGGATTACCGGGGAGCTGTTTTTT. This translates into CASSDRITGELFF.

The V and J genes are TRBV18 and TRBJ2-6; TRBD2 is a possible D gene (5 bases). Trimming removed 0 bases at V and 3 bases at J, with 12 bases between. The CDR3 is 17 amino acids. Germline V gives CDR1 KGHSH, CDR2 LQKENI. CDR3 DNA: TGTGCCAGCTCACCACCGACGGGAATCAATGGGGCCAACGTCCTGACTTTC. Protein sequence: CASSPPTGINGANVLTF.

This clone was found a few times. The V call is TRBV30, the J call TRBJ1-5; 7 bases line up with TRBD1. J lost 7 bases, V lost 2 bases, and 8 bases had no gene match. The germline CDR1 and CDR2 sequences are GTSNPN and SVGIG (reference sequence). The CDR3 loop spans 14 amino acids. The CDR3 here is CAWSLGQAGQPQHF. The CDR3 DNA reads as TGTGCCTGGAGTCTTGGACAGGCCGGGCAGCCCCAGCATTTT. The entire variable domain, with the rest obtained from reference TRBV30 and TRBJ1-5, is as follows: SQTIHQWPATLVQPVGSPLSLECTVEGTSNPNLYWYRQAAGRGLQLLFYSVGIGQISSEVPQNLSASRPQDRQFILSSKKLLLSDSGFYLCAWSLGQAGQPQHFGDGTRLSIL.

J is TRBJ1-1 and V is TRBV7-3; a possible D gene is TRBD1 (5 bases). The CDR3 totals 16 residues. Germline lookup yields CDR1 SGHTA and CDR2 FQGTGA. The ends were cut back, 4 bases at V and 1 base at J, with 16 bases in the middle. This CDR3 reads CASSSWMGGSNTEAFF. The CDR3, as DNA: TGTGCCAGCAGCTCATGGATGGGGGGATCGAACACTGAAGCTTTCTTT.

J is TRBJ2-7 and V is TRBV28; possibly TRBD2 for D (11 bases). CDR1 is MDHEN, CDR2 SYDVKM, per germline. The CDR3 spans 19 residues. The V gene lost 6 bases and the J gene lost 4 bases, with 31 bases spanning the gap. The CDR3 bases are TGTGCCAGCAGAAGAGACAGGGGGCGCATTAGCGGGAGGGCGTACGAGCAGTACTTC. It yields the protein CASRRDRGRISGRAYEQYF.

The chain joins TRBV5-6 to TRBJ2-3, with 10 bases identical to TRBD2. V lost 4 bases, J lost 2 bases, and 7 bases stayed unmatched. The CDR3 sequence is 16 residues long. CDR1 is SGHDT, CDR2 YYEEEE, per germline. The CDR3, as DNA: TGTGCCAGCAGCCACCAAGGGACTAGCGTCACAGATACGCAGTATTTT. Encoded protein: CASSHQGTSVTDTQYF.

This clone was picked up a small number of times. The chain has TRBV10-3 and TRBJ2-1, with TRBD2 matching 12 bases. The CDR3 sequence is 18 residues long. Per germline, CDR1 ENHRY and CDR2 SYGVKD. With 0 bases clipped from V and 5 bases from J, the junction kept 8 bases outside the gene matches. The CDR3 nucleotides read TGTGCCATCAGTGAGTCGGAGACTAGCGGGAGTTACGACAATGAGCAGTTCTTC. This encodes CAISESETSGSYDNEQFF.

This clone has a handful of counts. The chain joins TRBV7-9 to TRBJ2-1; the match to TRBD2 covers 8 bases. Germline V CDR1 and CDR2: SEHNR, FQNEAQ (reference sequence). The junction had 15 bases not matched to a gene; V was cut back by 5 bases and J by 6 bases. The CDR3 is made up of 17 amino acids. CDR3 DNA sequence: TGTGCCAGCAGCGCCTTCCCTGCTAGCGGGCTAGTCAATGAGCAGTTCTTC. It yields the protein CASSAFPASGLVNEQFF.

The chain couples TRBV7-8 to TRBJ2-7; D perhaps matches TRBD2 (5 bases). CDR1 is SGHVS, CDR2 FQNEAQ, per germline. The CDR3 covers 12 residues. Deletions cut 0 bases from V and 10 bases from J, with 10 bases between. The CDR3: CASSLALGEQYF. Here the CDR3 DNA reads TGTGCCAGCAGCTTAGCGTTGGGAGAACAGTACTTC.

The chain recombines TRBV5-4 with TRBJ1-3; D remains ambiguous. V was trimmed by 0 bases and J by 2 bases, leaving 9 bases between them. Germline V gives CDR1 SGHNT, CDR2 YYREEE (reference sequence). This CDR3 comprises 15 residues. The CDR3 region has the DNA TGTGCCAGCAGCTTGGGCGGGAGGACTGGAAACACCATATATTTT. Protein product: CASSLGGRTGNTIYF.

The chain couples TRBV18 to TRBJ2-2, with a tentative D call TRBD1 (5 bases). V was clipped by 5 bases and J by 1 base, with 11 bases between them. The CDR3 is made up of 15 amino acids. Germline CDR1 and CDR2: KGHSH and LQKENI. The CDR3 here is CASSSPTENTGELFF. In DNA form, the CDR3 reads TGTGCCAGCTCATCCCCGACAGAGAACACCGGGGAGCTGTTTTTT. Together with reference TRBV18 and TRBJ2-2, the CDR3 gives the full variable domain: NAGVMQNPRHLVRRRGQEARLRCSPMKGHSHVYWYRQLPEEGLKFMVYLQKENIIDESGMPKERFSAEFPKEGPSILRIQQVVRGDSAAYFCASSSPTENTGELFFGEGSRLTVL.

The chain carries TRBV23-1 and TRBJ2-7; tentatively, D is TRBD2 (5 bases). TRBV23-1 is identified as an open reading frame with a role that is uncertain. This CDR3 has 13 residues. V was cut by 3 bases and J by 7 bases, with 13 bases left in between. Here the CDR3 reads CASSQTCGGEQYV. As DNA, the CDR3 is TGCGCCAGCAGTCAGACTTGTGGAGGAGAGCAGTACGTC.

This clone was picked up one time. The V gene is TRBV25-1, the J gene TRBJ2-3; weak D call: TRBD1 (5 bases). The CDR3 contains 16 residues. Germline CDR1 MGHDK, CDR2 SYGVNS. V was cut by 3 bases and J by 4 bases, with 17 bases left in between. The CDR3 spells CASSEWRQPHPDTQYF. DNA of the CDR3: TGTGCCAGCAGTGAGTGGAGACAGCCTCACCCAGATACGCAGTATTTT.

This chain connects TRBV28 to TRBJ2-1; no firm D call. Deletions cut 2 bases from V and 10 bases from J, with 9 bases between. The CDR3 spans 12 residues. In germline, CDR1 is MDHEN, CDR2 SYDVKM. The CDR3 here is CASSLSLGEQFF. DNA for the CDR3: TGTGCCAGCAGTTTAAGCTTAGGAGAGCAGTTCTTC. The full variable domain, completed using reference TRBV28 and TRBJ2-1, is DVKVTQSSRYLVKRTGEKVFLECVQDMDHENMFWYRQDPGLGLRLIYFSYDVKMKEKGDIPEGYSVSREKKERFSLILESASTNQTSMYLCASSLSLGEQFFGPGTRLTVL.

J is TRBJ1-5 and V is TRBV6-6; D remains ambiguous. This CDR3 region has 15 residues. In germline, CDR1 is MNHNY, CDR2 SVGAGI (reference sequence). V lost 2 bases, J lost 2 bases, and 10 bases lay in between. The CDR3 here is CASSYGKSGNQPQHF. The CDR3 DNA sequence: TGTGCCAGCAGTTACGGCAAATCCGGCAATCAGCCCCAGCATTTT.

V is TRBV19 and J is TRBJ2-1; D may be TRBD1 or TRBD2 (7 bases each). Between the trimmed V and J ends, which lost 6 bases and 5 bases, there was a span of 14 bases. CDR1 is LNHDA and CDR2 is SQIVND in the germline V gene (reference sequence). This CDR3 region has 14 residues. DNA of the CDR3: TGTGCCAGTAGCCCACAGGGGACTAACAATGAGCAGTTCTTC. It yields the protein CASSPQGTNNEQFF.

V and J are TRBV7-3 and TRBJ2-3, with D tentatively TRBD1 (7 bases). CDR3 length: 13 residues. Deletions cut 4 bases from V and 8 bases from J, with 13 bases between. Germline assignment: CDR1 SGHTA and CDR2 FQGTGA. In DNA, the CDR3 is TGTGCCAGCAGCTCGTCCCAGGGGGGTACGCAGTATTTT. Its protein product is CASSSSQGGTQYF.

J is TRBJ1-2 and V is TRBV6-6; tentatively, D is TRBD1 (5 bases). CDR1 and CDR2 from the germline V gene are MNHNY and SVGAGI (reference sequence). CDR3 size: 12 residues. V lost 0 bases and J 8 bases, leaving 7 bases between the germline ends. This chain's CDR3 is CASSYSGDGYTF. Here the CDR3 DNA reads TGTGCCAGCAGTTACTCGGGGGACGGCTACACCTTC.

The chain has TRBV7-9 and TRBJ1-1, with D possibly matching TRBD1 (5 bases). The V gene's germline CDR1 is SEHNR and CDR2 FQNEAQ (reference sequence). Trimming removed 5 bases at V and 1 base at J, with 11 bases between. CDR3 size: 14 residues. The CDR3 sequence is CASSQEGRNTEAFF. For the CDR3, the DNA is TGTGCCAGCAGCCAGGAGGGGCGGAACACTGAAGCTTTCTTT.

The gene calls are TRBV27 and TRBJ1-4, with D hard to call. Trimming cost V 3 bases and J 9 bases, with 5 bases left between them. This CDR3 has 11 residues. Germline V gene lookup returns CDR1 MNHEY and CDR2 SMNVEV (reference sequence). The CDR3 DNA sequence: TGTGCCAGCAGTTTCCCGCAAAAACTGTTTTTT. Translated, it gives CASSFPQKLFF.

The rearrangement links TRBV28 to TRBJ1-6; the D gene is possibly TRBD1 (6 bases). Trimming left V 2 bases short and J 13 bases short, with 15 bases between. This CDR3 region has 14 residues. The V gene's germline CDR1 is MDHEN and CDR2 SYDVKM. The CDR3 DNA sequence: TGTGCCAGCAGTTTAACACAGGGTTCCAACCCCCTCCACTTT. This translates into CASSLTQGSNPLHF.

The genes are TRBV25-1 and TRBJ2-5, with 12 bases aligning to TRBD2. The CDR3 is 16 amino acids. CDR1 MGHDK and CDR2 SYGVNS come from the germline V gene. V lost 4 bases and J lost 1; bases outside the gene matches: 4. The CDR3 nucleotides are TGTGCCAGCAGTGTAGAACTAGCGGGAGGCCAAGAGACCCAGTACTTC. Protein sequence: CASSVELAGGQETQYF. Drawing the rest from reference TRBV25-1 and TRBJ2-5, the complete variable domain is EADIYQTPRYLVIGTGKKITLECSQTMGHDKMYWYQQDPGMELHLIHYSYGVNSTEKGDLSSESTVSRIRTEHFPLTLESARPSHTSQYLCASSVELAGGQETQYFGPGTRLLVL.

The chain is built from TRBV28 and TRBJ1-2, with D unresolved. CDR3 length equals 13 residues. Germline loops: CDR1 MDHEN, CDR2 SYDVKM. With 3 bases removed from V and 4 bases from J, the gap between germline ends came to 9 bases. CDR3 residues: CASSLSRSYGYTF. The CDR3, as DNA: TGTGCCAGCAGTTTGTCTCGGAGCTATGGCTACACCTTC.

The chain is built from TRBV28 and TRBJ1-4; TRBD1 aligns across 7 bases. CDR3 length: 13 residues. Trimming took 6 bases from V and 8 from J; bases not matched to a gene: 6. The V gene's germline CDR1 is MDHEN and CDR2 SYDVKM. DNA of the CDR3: TGTGCCAGCAGCCCGACAGGGTGGGAAAAACTGTTTTTT. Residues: CASSPTGWEKLFF.

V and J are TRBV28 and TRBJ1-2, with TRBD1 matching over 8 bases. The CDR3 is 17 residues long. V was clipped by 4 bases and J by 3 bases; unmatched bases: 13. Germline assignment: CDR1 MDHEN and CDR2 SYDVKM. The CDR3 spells CASSYDRGLGLHYGYTF. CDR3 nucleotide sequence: TGTGCCAGCAGTTACGACAGGGGCCTAGGCCTTCACTATGGCTACACCTTC.

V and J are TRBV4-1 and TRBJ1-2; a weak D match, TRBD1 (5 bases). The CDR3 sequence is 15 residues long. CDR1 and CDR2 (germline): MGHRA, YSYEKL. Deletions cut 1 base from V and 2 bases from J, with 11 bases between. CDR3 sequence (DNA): TGCGCCAGCAGCCAAGGTCGGGGGGGGAACTATGGCTACACCTTC. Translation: CASSQGRGGNYGYTF.

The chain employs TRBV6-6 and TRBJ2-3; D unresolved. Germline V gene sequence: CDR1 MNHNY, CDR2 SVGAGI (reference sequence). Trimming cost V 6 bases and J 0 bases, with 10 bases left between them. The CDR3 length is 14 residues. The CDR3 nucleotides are TGTGCCAGCAGGAACACCGACAGCACAGATACGCAGTATTTT. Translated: CASRNTDSTDTQYF.